A selection of T cell receptor beta chains follows, all from one sample in a study of radiotherapy plus CTLA-4 blockade in lung cancer. Clones were read by immunoSEQ multiplex PCR, and TCRdb kept only the in-frame ones, dropping some. The data show roughly 54,000 clones, approximately 84% seen once. The sample was peripheral blood, taken from a patient treated with radiotherapy plus ipilimumab. These receptors all stem from a human donor with non-small cell lung cancer whose response to radiotherapy plus ipilimumab could not be evaluated. CDR3s include the opening cysteine and the closing phenylalanine or tryptophan. Fields, in order: V gene, J gene, CDR3 protein.

>TRBV10-1|TRBJ2-1
CASSRGTEQFF
>TRBV5-5|TRBJ2-7
CASSWDRVSSYEQYF
>TRBV19|TRBJ2-7
CASSITALVGTFYEQYF
>TRBV4-3|TRBJ2-3
CASSQGLVHTDTQYF
>TRBV28|TRBJ1-1
CASSPQGAGRPEAFF
>TRBV28|TRBJ1-2
CASSLARNYGYTF
>TRBV5-1|TRBJ2-6
CASSLDKGQGEANVLTF
>TRBV30|TRBJ1-1
CAWMGGAGTEAFF
>TRBV11-2|TRBJ2-2
CASSPGLAGVGTGELFF
>TRBV4-3|TRBJ2-7
CASSQGRTSGYYEQYF
>TRBV4-1|TRBJ1-6
CASSQDRGGNSPLHF